One and the same sample provided the 10 T cell receptor beta chains below, sequenced in a study of neurological immune-mediated disorders. TCRdb independently ran MiXCR on the 5' RACE reads; one entry per CDR3 protein. The sample has fewer than 40,000 distinct CDR3 sequences; roughly 5% are singletons. Sequencing was performed on CD4+ T cells from blood. The source of these receptors is a man between 18 and 29 years old in good health.

This clonotype was seen repeatedly, ten times or more. The rearrangement uses TRBV20-1 and TRBJ1-4, with D unresolved. The germline V and J ends were trimmed by 5 bases and 2 bases, with 12 bases remaining between them. The CDR3 contains 14 residues. Germline lookup yields CDR1 DFQATT and CDR2 SNEGSKA (reference sequence). The CDR3 DNA follows: TGCAGTGCTCGTGAGGGAGGCACTAATGAAAAACTGTTTTTT. It translates to CSAREGGTNEKLFF.

This clonotype occurred many times. The chain carries TRBV6-1 and TRBJ2-7; perhaps TRBD1 as D (6 bases). The V gene lost 3 bases and the J gene lost 4 bases, with 13 bases spanning the gap. CDR3 size: 14 residues. The germline CDR1 and CDR2 sequences are MNHNS and SASEGT. The CDR3 protein is CASSDWGHAYEQYF. The CDR3, as DNA: TGTGCCAGCAGTGATTGGGGGCATGCATACGAGCAGTACTTC.

This clonotype was picked up many times. This chain connects TRBV3-1 to TRBJ1-2; D ambiguous. Germline CDR1 is LGHDT and CDR2 is YNNKEL (reference sequence). The CDR3 totals 14 residues. V was pared by 3 bases and J by 2 bases, with 10 bases between. The CDR3 sequence: CASSQVEINYGYTF. The CDR3 DNA sequence: TGTGCCAGCAGCCAGGTAGAGATCAACTATGGCTACACCTTC.

This clonotype was observed at least ten times. The CDR3 DNA reads as TGCGCCAGCAGCCAAGAGCGGGGAGAGCTTTTCCGCTACACCTTC. Residues: CASSQERGELFRYTF. The rearrangement links TRBV4-1 to TRBJ1-2; D unclear. Germline V gene sequence: CDR1 MGHRA, CDR2 YSYEKL. Trimming removed 0 bases at V and 9 bases at J, with 17 bases between. The CDR3 covers 15 residues.

This clonotype was found many times. The chain joins TRBV29-1 to TRBJ2-5; D unresolved. CDR1 and CDR2 from the germline V gene are SQVTM and ANQGSEA. CDR3 length: 12 residues. CDR3 bases: TGCAGTTATATAGAGTACCAAGAGACCCAGTACTTC. This translates into CSYIEYQETQYF. The full variable domain, rest sourced from reference TRBV29-1 and TRBJ2-5, is SAVISQKPSRDICQRGTSLTIQCQVDSQVTMMFWYRQQPGQSLTLIATANQGSEATYESGFVIDKFPISRPNLTFSTLTVSNMSPEDSSIYLCSYIEYQETQYFGPGTRLLVL.

This clonotype was observed at least ten times. The V call is TRBV7-6, the J call TRBJ1-2, with 9 positions matching TRBD1. Germline V gene sequence: CDR1 SGHVS, CDR2 FNYEAQ. Trimming took 1 base from V and 6 from J; bases not matched to a gene: 3. This CDR3 contains 14 residues. The DNA for the CDR3 is TGTGCCAGCAGCTTAGGTCGGACAGGGGATGGCTACACCTTC. Translated: CASSLGRTGDGYTF.

This clonotype was recorded at least ten times. V and J are TRBV5-1 and TRBJ2-5, with 7 bases aligning to TRBD1. The CDR3 spans 14 residues. The germline V gene encodes CDR1 SGHRS and CDR2 YFSETQ. The trim removed 1 base at V and 1 base at J, leaving 1 base unmatched. CDR3: CASSLTGAQETQYF. The CDR3 DNA follows: TGCGCCAGCAGCTTGACAGGGGCCCAAGAGACCCAGTACTTC. Full variable domain (rest looked up from reference TRBV5-1 and TRBJ2-5): KAGVTQTPRYLIKTRGQQVTLSCSPISGHRSVSWYQQTPGQGLQFLFEYFSETQRNKGNFPGRFSGRQFSNSRSEMNVSTLELGDSALYLCASSLTGAQETQYFGPGTRLLVL.

This clonotype was seen at least ten times. This rearrangement joins TRBV5-1 to TRBJ1-5; D possibly corresponds to TRBD1 (5 bases). The CDR3 spans 14 residues. From germline, CDR1 is SGHRS and CDR2 YFSETQ. The V gene lost 5 bases and the J gene lost 6 bases, with 15 bases spanning the gap. The CDR3 bases are TGCGCCAGCAGGCCCGGGACCGAATCTCAGCCCCAGCATTTT. It codes for CASRPGTESQPQHF.

In its sample, this clonotype was seen many times. The CDR3, as DNA: TGTGCCAGCAGCGAGGGAATTTCCTCCTACGAGCAGTACTTC. Translation: CASSEGISSYEQYF. The chain recombines TRBV12-3 or TRBV12-4 with TRBJ2-7, with TRBD2 as a possible D gene (5 bases). Trimming removed 6 bases at V and 0 bases at J, with 12 bases between. The CDR3 contains 14 residues.

This clonotype was detected ten times or more. The chain joins TRBV6-1 to TRBJ2-1, with D perhaps matching TRBD1 (6 bases). V gave up 10 bases and J gave up 9 bases, with 25 bases separating them. Germline lookup yields CDR1 MNHNS and CDR2 SASEGT. This CDR3 is built from 15 residues. The CDR3 nucleotides are TGTGCCATCAGAGGGGGTGAGGTCGGAGCGAGTGAGCAGTTCTTC. This sequence encodes CAIRGGEVGASEQFF.